This T cell receptor (beta chain) was profiled in a study of blood T cell repertoires in COVID-19. The germline CDR1 and CDR2 sequences are SGHNT and YENEEA. This CDR3 is built from 15 residues. V lost 4 bases to trimming and J lost 2 bases, with 13 bases between them. This clone was detected only once. Here immunoSEQ multiplex PCR was the method, and the copy in TCRdb shows in-frame clones only, minus some. Here the sample spans 150,000 or so clones, approximately 90% being singletons. The sample comprised PBMCs or T cells enriched from blood (not recorded which). This receptor was taken from a woman between 50 and 59 years old who had recovered from COVID-19. The chain is built from TRBV11-3 and TRBJ2-3, with a tentative D call TRBD2 (6 bases). The CDR3 nucleotides are TGTGCCAGCAGCTACCTCCGCGGGGACACAGATACGCAGTATTTT. It specifies CASSYLRGDTDTQYF.